This T cell receptor (beta chain) was obtained from a study of blood T cell repertoires in COVID-19. For the study at large: There were acute and convalescent COVID-19 samples, and they came from the United States, Italy and Spain. PBMCs, B-cell-depleted T cells, or T cells were the source of the cDNA or gDNA that made up the material.

The V segment lost 3 bases and the J segment 6 bases; nucleotides outside the gene matches: 4. The CDR3 covers 12 residues. Germline CDR1 is SQVTM and CDR2 is ANQGSEA. Patients from Seattle were sampled longitudinally, starting during active infection. In the original workflow: It was from reference gene primer amplification that nucleated cell counts were estimated. Clones were read by immunoSEQ multiplex PCR, and TCRdb kept only the in-frame ones, dropping some. V and J calls plus clone size are reproduced from that table; the DNA served to infer D and trimming. The sample has roughly 160,000 clones; approximately 91% are singletons.

This clonotype originated in a man aged 18 to 30 with COVID-19, enrolled during active disease. The chain uses TRBV29-1 and TRBJ1-2; 7 positions agree with TRBD1. The sequencing input was peripheral blood. CDR3 amino acids: CSVENRGDGYTF. CDR3 nucleotide sequence: TGCAGCGTTGAGAACAGGGGAGATGGCTACACCTTC.